The 5 T cell receptor beta chains below were found in one sample sequenced in a study of T cells in Graves' hyperthyroidism and ophthalmopathy. TCR beta CDR3 region amplification was performed from RNA transcripts. Primed by the HTBI set, a first-round RT-PCR was run on the TCR CDR3. A single record per CDR3 protein comes from TCRdb applying MiXCR to the multiplex PCR reads. The sample shows hundreds of thousands of distinct CDR3 sequences, around 15% of them seen only once. Sequenced: blood. These receptor sequences come from a woman aged 40 to 50 with Graves' ophthalmopathy.

Many counts were recorded for this clonotype. This chain joins TRBV7-2 and TRBJ2-7, with D possibly being TRBD1 (5 bases). CDR3 length equals 13 residues. The germline V gene has CDR1 SGHTA and CDR2 FQGNSA. V lost 3 bases and J 2 bases, leaving 8 bases between the germline ends. The CDR3 loop is CASSFDSTYEQYF. DNA of the CDR3: TGTGCCAGCAGCTTCGACAGTACCTACGAGCAGTACTTC.

In its sample, this clonotype was seen a few times. The chain employs TRBV5-1 and TRBJ1-2; D is undetermined. CDR3 length equals 13 residues. The ends were cut back, 3 bases at V and 4 bases at J, with 10 bases in the middle. Germline V gene lookup returns CDR1 SGHRS and CDR2 YFSETQ. The CDR3 protein is CASSSPDTYGYTF. For the CDR3, the DNA is TGCGCCAGCAGCTCCCCCGACACCTATGGCTACACCTTC.

The J gene is TRBJ1-3, the V gene TRBV11-2; D gene unclear. Per the germline V gene, CDR1 is SGHAT and CDR2 is FQNNGV. The CDR3 totals 17 residues. Trimming stripped 0 bases from V and 0 bases from J, with 12 bases between. The CDR3 nucleotides are TGTGCCAGCAGCTTAGATGGTCCGGGGATCTCTGGAAACACCATATATTTT. This sequence encodes CASSLDGPGISGNTIYF.

In this sample, this clonotype turned up many times. V gene TRBV20-1 combines with J gene TRBJ1-1; D gene ambiguous. This CDR3 has 11 amino acids. From germline, CDR1 is DFQATT and CDR2 SNEGSKA (reference sequence). Trimming cost V 6 bases and J 4 bases, with 9 bases left between them. In DNA, the CDR3 is TGCAGTGCAGCCGCAGCCACTGAAGCTTTCTTT. It specifies CSAAAATEAFF.

This clonotype came up many times. The chain combines TRBV19 with TRBJ2-7, with D unclear. Germline CDR1 reads LNHDA; CDR2 reads SQIVND (reference sequence). V was clipped by 2 bases and J by 3 bases, with 11 bases between them. The CDR3 has 14 amino acids. Written as DNA, the CDR3 is TGTGCCAGTAGTATACAGGATGGCCTCTACGAGCAGTACTTC. It codes for CASSIQDGLYEQYF. Drawing the rest from reference TRBV19 and TRBJ2-7, the complete variable domain is DGGITQSPKYLFRKEGQNVTLSCEQNLNHDAMYWYRQDPGQGLRLIYYSQIVNDFQKGDIAEGYSVSREKKESFPLTVTSAQKNPTAFYLCASSIQDGLYEQYFGPGTRLTVT.